This TCR beta chain appears in the sequencing data of a study of beta chain features in type 1 diabetes. About the research overall: The patients were much like the healthy donors in age, gender and cell yields.

CD4+ naive, central memory, regulatory and stem cell-like memory cells were sorted via CD45RO/CCR7/CD25/CD127/CD95/CD27. CDR1 is MNHNS, CDR2 SASEGT, per germline. CDR3 size: 14 residues. V dropped 4 bases and J dropped 1 base, with 10 bases sitting between them. Expressed TCRB transcripts got sequenced, as all isolated RNA was reverse transcribed. Profiled with immunoSEQ multiplex PCR; TCRdb holds only in-frame clones, not every one. This table holds under 300,000 clones, 25% to 30% found once. The receptor was isolated from a man aged 25 to 40 in good health. V gene TRBV6-1 combines with J gene TRBJ2-5; D gene unclear. Specimen: central memory CD4+ T cells from blood. This chain's CDR3 is CASSAKLTQETQYF. The CDR3 DNA reads TGTGCCAGCAGTGCGAAACTCACCCAAGAGACCCAGTACTTC.